This TCR beta chain comes out of a study of shared clonotypes between healthy human individuals. Study overall: Those who served as donors were a couple of women and three men between the ages of 18 and 49.

This clone came up once. Using immunoSEQ multiplex PCR, the repertoire was profiled, and TCRdb retains in-frame clones only, with some absent. The sample comprises some 2,000,000 clones, almost 96% of which are singletons, and 0.1% to 0.15% rests with the top ten. The V end lost 5 bases, the J end lost 5 bases, and 15 bases lay between the germline ends. This CDR3 has 15 residues. Germline loops: CDR1 MNHNS, CDR2 SASEGT. The TCR sequence derives from a man between 18 and 35 years old in good health. The rearrangement joins TRBV6-1 to TRBJ2-2; a weak D match, TRBD1 (5 bases). The sample taken for sequencing was naive CD4+ T cells sorted from blood. As to subset: CD45RA+ positively selected. The CDR3, as DNA: TGTGCCAGCAGTTCTCAGGGTCTGGGGACCGGGGAGCTGTTTTTT. Translating it yields CASSSQGLGTGELFF.